The 5 T cell receptor beta chains in this list originate from one sample, sequenced in a study of blood T cells in healthy people across ages. Using a J-beta primer mix together with a sample-barcoded 5' primer, a second PCR was run for roughly 6 to 11 cycles. TCRdb itself ran the 5' RACE reads through MiXCR, one entry per CDR3 protein. Counted here are 800,000 to 1,300,000 distinct CDR3 sequences, under 30% occurring once; the ten biggest clones make up around 0.75%. The same sample was also used in a study of T cells of mothers and their children.

The sample consisted of blood. The receptors stem from a girl aged 2 to 9 in good health.

The chain recombines TRBV25-1 with TRBJ1-6; D is ambiguous. This CDR3 has 13 residues. The V gene's germline CDR1 is MGHDK and CDR2 SYGVNS. The V end lost 4 bases, the J end lost 8 bases, and 9 bases lay between the germline ends. The CDR3 DNA follows: TGTGCCAGCAGTGCCCGACGAGATTCACCCCTCCACTTT. Protein: CASSARRDSPLHF. The whole variable domain, remainder taken from reference TRBV25-1 and TRBJ1-6, is EADIYQTPRYLVIGTGKKITLECSQTMGHDKMYWYQQDPGMELHLIHYSYGVNSTEKGDLSSESTVSRIRTEHFPLTLESARPSHTSQYLCASSARRDSPLHFGNGTRLTVT.

Comments on this clonotype: The junction departs from the called germline gene at one end, perhaps through a read error. The chain joins TRBV7-9 to TRBJ1-2, with a tentative D call TRBD1 (6 bases). The CDR3 spans 14 residues. CDR1 and CDR2 (germline): SEHNR, FQNEAQ (reference sequence). CDR3 region: CASSLETGWSGNTF. The DNA for the CDR3 is TGTGCCAGCAGCTTAGAGACAGGATGGTCTGGCAACACCTTC. Full variable domain (remainder filled in from reference TRBV7-9 and TRBJ1-2): DTGVSQNPRHKITKRGQNVTFRCDPISEHNRLYWYRQTLGQGPEFLTYFQNEAQLEKSRLLSDRFSAERPKGSFSTLEIQRTEQGDSAMYLCASSLETGWSGNTFGSGTRLTVV.

In this sample, this clonotype turned up a few times. The V gene is TRBV4-2, the J gene TRBJ1-2, with 9 bases matching TRBD1. Per germline, CDR1 LGHNA and CDR2 YNFKEQ. The V gene end was trimmed by 3 bases and the J gene end by 8 bases; junction bases not matched to a gene: 10. The CDR3 loop spans 15 amino acids. The CDR3 reads CASSQQQGAREGYTF. The CDR3, as DNA: TGTGCCAGCAGCCAGCAACAGGGGGCGAGGGAAGGCTACACCTTC.

The chain recombines TRBV12-3 or TRBV12-4 with TRBJ2-7, with D possibly TRBD2 on 6 matching bases. V lost 3 bases, J lost 3 bases, and 12 bases lay in between. CDR3 length: 14 amino acids. Written as DNA, the CDR3 is TGTGCCAGCAGTTTCGGAGGGACGGGCTACGAGCAGTACTTC. Translating gives CASSFGGTGYEQYF.

This clonotype was counted a few times. The genes are TRBV2 and TRBJ1-1, with D unclear. This CDR3 has 11 amino acids. Germline loops: CDR1 SNHLY, CDR2 FYNNEI. The V and J ends lost 6 bases and 7 bases respectively, with 9 bases between them. CDR3: CASRLIIEAFF. The CDR3 DNA follows: TGTGCCAGCAGGCTCATCATTGAAGCTTTCTTT.